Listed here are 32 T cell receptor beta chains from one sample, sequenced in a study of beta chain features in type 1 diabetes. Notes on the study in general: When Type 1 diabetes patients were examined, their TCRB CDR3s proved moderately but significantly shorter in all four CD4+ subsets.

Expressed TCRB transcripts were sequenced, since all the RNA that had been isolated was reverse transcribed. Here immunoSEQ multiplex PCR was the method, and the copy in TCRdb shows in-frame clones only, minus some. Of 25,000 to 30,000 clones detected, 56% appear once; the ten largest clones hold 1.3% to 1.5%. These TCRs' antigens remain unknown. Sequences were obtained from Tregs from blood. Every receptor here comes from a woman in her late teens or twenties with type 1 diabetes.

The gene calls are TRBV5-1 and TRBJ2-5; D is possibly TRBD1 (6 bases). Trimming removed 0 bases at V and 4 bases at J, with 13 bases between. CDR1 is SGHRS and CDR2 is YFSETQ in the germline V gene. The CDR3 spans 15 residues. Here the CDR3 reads CASSLATDRRETQYF. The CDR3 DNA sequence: TGCGCCAGCAGCTTGGCCACGGACAGAAGAGAGACCCAGTACTTC.

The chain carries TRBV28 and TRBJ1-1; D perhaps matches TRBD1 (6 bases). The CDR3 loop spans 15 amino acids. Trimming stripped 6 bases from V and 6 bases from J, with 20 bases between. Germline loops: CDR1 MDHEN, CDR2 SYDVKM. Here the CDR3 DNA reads TGTGCCAGCAGGGCCAGTCAGGGGCAGCTCTCTGAAGCTTTCTTT. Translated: CASRASQGQLSEAFF.

The DNA for the CDR3 is TGTGCCAGCAGATCACAGGGGGGTCTAAACACTGAAGCTTTCTTT. Its translation is CASRSQGGLNTEAFF. J is TRBJ1-1 and V is TRBV7-8, with 8 bases fitting TRBD1. Germline V gene data show CDR1 as SGHVS and CDR2 as FQNEAQ. With 6 bases clipped from V and 2 bases from J, the junction kept 8 bases outside the gene matches. The CDR3 has 15 amino acids.

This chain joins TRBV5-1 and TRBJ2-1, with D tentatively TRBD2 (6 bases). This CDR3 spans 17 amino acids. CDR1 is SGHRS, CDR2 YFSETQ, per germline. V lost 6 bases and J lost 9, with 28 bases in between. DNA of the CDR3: TGCGCCAGCACAAGGTCGGCGGGGCCACCCCATAACGGTGAGCAGTTCTTC. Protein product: CASTRSAGPPHNGEQFF.

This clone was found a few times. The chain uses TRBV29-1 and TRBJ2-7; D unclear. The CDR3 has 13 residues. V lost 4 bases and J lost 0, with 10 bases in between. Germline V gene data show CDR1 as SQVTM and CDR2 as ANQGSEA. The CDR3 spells CSVGATSSYEQYF. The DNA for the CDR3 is TGCAGCGTTGGGGCGACCAGCTCCTACGAGCAGTACTTC.

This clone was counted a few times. CDR3 sequence reads: CASSPDQGIGEQYF. The CDR3 region has the DNA TGTGCCAGCTCACCAGATCAGGGAATAGGCGAGCAGTACTTC. The chain joins TRBV18 to TRBJ2-7; tentatively, D is TRBD1 (5 bases). Germline CDR1 and CDR2: KGHSH and LQKENI. The CDR3 extends over 14 amino acids. V was cut by 2 bases and J by 6 bases, with 14 bases left in between. Drawing the rest from reference TRBV18 and TRBJ2-7, the complete variable domain is NAGVMQNPRHLVRRRGQEARLRCSPMKGHSHVYWYRQLPEEGLKFMVYLQKENIIDESGMPKERFSAEFPKEGPSILRIQQVVRGDSAAYFCASSPDQGIGEQYFGPGTRLTVT.

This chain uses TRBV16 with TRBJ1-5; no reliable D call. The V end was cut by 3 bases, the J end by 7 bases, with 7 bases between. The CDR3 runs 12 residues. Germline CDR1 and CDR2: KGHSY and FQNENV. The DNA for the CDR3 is TGTGCCAGCAGCCAGGGAGGCCAGCCCCAGCATTTT. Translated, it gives CASSQGGQPQHF. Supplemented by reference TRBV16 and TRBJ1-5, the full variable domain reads GEEVAQTPKHLVRGEGQKAKLYCAPIKGHSYVFWYQQVLKNEFKFLISFQNENVFDETGMPKERFSAKCLPNSPCSLEIQATKLEDSAVYFCASSQGGQPQHFGDGTRLSIL.

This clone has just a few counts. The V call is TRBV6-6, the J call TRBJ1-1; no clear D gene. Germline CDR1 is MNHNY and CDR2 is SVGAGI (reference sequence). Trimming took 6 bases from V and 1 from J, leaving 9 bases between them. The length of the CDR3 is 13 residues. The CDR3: CASSRTENTEAFF. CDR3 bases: TGTGCCAGCAGCCGTACAGAGAACACTGAAGCTTTCTTT.

The CDR3 DNA reads TGTGCCTGGGGCTCCGGGACAGAGGGTGAAAAACTGTTTTTT. It translates to CAWGSGTEGEKLFF. This chain uses TRBV30 with TRBJ1-4, with 7 nucleotides matching TRBD1. J lost 7 bases, V lost 5 bases, and 10 bases had no gene match. CDR3 size: 14 residues. CDR1 is GTSNPN, CDR2 SVGIG, per germline (reference sequence).

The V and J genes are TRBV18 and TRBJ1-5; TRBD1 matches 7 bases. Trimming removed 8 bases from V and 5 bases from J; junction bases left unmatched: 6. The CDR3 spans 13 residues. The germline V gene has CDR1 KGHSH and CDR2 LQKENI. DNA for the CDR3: TGTGCCAGCAACGGACAGGCTGATCAGCCCCAGCATTTT. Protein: CASNGQADQPQHF.

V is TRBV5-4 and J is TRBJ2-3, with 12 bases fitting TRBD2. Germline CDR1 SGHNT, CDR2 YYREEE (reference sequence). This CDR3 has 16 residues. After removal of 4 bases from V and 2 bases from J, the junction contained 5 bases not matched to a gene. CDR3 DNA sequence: TGTGCCAGCAGCCCCGGACTAGCGGGGAACACAGATACGCAGTATTTT. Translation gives CASSPGLAGNTDTQYF.

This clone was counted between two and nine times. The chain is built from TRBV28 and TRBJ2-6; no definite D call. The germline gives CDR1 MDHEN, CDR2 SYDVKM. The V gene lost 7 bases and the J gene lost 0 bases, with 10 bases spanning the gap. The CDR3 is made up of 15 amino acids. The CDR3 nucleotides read TGTGCCAGCACCCTAAGTGCCTCTGGGGCCAACGTCCTGACTTTC. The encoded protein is CASTLSASGANVLTF.

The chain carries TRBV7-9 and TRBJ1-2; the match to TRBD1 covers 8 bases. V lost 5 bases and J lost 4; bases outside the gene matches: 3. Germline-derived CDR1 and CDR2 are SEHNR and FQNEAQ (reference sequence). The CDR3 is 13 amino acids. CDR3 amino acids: CASSHGQGYGYTF. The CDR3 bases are TGTGCCAGCAGCCACGGACAGGGCTATGGCTACACCTTC.

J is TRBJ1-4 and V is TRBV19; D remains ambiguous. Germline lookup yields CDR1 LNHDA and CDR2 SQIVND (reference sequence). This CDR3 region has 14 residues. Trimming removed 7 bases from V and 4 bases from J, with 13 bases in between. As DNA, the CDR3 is TGTGCCAGTAATGGGCCAAGCCTTAATGAAAAACTGTTTTTT. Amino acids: CASNGPSLNEKLFF. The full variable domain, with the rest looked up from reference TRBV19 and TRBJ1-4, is DGGITQSPKYLFRKEGQNVTLSCEQNLNHDAMYWYRQDPGQGLRLIYYSQIVNDFQKGDIAEGYSVSREKKESFPLTVTSAQKNPTAFYLCASNGPSLNEKLFFGSGTQLSVL.

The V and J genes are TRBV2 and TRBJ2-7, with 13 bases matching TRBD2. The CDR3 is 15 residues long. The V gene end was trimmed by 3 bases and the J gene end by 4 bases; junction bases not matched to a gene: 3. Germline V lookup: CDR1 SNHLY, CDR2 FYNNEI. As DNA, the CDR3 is TGTGCCAGCAGTGATTGGACTAGCGGGAGATACGAGCAGTACTTC. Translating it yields CASSDWTSGRYEQYF.

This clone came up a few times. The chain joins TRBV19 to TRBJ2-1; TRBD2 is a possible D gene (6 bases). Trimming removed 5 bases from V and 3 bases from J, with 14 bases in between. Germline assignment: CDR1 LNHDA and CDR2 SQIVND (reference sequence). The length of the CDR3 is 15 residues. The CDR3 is CASSLSGTLYNEQFF. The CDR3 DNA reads TGTGCCAGTAGTCTTAGCGGTACCCTCTACAATGAGCAGTTCTTC. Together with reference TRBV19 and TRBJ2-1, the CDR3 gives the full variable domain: DGGITQSPKYLFRKEGQNVTLSCEQNLNHDAMYWYRQDPGQGLRLIYYSQIVNDFQKGDIAEGYSVSREKKESFPLTVTSAQKNPTAFYLCASSLSGTLYNEQFFGPGTRLTVL.

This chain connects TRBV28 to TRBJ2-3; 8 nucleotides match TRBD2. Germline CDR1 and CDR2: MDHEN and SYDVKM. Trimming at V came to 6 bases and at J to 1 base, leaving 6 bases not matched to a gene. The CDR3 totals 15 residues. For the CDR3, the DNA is TGTGCCAGCAGCCGGGAGGGCCGCGGCACAGATACGCAGTATTTT. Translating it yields CASSREGRGTDTQYF. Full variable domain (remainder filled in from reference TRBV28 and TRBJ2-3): DVKVTQSSRYLVKRTGEKVFLECVQDMDHENMFWYRQDPGLGLRLIYFSYDVKMKEKGDIPEGYSVSREKKERFSLILESASTNQTSMYLCASSREGRGTDTQYFGPGTRLTVL.

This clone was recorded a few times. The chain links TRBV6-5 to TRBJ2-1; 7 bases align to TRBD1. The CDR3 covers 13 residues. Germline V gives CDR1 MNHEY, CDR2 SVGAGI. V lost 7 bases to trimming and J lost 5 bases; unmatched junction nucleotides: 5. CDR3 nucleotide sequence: TGTGCCAGCAAACGGGGACAGAACAATGAGCAGTTCTTC. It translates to CASKRGQNNEQFF.

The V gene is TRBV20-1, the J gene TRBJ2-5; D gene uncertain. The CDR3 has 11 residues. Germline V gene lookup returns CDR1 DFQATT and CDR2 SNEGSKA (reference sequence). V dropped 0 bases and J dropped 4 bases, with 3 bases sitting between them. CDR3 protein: CSARDGETQYF. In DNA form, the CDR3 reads TGCAGTGCTAGAGACGGAGAGACCCAGTACTTC.

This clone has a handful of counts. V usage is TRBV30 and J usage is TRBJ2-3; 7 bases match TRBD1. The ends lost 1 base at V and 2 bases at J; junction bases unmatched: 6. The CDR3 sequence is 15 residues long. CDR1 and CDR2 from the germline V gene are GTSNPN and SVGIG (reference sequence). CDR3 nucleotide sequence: TGTGCCTGGAGTGGGGCAGGGGGATTCACAGATACGCAGTATTTT. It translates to CAWSGAGGFTDTQYF. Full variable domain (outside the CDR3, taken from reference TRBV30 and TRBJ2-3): SQTIHQWPATLVQPVGSPLSLECTVEGTSNPNLYWYRQAAGRGLQLLFYSVGIGQISSEVPQNLSASRPQDRQFILSSKKLLLSDSGFYLCAWSGAGGFTDTQYFGPGTRLTVL.

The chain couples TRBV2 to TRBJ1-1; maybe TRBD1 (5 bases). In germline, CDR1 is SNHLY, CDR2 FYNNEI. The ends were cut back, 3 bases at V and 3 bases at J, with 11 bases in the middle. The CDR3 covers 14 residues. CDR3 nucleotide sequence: TGTGCCAGCAGTGACAAAACAGGAGACACTGAAGCTTTCTTT. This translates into CASSDKTGDTEAFF. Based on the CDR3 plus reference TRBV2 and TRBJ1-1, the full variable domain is EPEVTQTPSHQVTQMGQEVILRCVPISNHLYFYWYRQILGQKVEFLVSFYNNEISEKSEIFDDQFSVERPDGSNFTLKIRSTKLEDSAMYFCASSDKTGDTEAFFGQGTRLTVV.

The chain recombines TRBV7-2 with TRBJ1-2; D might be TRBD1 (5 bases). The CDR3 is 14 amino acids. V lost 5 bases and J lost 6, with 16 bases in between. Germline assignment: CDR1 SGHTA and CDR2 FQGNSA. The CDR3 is CASSPPGGIDGYTF. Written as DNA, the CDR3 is TGTGCCAGCAGCCCCCCGGGGGGGATCGATGGCTACACCTTC.

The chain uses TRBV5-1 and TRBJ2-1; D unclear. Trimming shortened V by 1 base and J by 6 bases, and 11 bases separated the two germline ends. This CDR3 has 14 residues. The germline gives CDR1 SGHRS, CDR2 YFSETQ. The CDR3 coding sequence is TGCGCCAGCAGCTTGTCGGAGTACGTCAATGAGCAGTTCTTC. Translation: CASSLSEYVNEQFF.

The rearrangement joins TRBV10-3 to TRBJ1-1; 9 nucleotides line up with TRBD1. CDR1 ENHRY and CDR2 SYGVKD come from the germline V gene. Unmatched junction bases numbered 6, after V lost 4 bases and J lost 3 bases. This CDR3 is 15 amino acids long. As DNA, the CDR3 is TGTGCCATCAGTGCGGGACAGGGTTTTGACACTGAAGCTTTCTTT. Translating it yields CAISAGQGFDTEAFF.

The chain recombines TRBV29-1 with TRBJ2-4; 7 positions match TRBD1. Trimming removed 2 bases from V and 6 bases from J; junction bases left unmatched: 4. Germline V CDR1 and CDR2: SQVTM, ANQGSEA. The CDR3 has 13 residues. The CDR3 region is CSVERGPGNIQYF. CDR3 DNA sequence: TGCAGCGTTGAAAGGGGGCCTGGAAACATTCAGTACTTC.

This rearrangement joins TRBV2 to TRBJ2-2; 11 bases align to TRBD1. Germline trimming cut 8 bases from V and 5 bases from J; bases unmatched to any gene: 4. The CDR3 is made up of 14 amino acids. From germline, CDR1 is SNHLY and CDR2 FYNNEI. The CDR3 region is CASGRDRGTGELFF. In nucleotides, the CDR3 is TGTGCCAGCGGAAGGGACAGGGGGACCGGGGAGCTGTTTTTT.

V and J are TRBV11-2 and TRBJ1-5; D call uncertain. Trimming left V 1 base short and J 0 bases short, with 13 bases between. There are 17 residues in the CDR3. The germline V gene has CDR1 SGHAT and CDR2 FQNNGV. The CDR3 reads CASSLGPQIDSNQPQHF. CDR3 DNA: TGTGCCAGCAGCTTAGGTCCACAGATCGATAGCAATCAGCCCCAGCATTTT.

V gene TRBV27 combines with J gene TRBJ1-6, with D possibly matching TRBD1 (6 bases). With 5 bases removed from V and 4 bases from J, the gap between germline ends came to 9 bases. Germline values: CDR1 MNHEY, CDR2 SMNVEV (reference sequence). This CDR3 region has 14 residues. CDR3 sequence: CASSRTAYNSPLHF. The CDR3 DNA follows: TGTGCCAGCAGTCGGACAGCTTATAATTCACCCCTCCACTTT.

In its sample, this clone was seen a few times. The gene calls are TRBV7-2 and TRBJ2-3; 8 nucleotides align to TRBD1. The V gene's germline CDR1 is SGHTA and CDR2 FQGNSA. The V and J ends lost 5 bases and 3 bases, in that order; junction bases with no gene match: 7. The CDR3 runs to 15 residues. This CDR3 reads CASSPSRGRTDTQYF. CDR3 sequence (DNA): TGTGCCAGCAGCCCCTCCAGGGGGCGTACAGATACGCAGTATTTT.

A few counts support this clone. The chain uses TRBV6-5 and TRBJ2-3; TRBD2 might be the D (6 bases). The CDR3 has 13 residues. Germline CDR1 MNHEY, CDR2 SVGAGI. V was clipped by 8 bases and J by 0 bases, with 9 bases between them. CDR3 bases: TGTGCCAGCTTCGGGACTAGCACAGATACGCAGTATTTT. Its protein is CASFGTSTDTQYF.

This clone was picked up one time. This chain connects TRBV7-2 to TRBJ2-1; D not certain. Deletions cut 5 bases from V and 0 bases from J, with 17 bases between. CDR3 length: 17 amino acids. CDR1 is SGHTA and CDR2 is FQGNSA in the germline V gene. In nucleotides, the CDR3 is TGTGCCAGCAGCCAACAGCCCCTGCAGAGCTCCTACAATGAGCAGTTCTTC. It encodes CASSQQPLQSSYNEQFF.

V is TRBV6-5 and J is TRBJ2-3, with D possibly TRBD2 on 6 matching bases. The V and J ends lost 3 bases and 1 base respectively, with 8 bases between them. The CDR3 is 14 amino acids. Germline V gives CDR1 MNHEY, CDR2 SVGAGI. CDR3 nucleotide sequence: TGTGCCAGCAGTTATAGCGGTGGCACAGATACGCAGTATTTT. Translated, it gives CASSYSGGTDTQYF.